This section outlines one T cell receptor beta chain sequence together with its context. These data belong to a study of blood T cell repertoires in COVID-19. Authors' analysis steps: Estimation of nucleated cell counts was performed using reference gene primer amplification. Assay used: immunoSEQ multiplex PCR; TCRdb lists only in-frame clones, some missing. That table is the source of V, J and clone size, and D and trimming were worked out from the DNA. The table includes approximately 50,000 clones, around 86% detected once. Per the germline V gene, CDR1 is MNHEY and CDR2 is SMNVEV (reference sequence). Trimming removed 2 bases from V and 1 base from J, with 5 bases in between. The CDR3 has 14 amino acids.

The receptor comes from a human donor in a cohort sampled during active COVID-19. The sample taken for sequencing was peripheral blood. V gene TRBV27 combines with J gene TRBJ2-2; D gene unclear. CDR3 coding DNA: TGTGCCAGCAGTTTAGGGCAGAACACCGGGGAGCTGTTTTTT. This translates into CASSLGQNTGELFF.